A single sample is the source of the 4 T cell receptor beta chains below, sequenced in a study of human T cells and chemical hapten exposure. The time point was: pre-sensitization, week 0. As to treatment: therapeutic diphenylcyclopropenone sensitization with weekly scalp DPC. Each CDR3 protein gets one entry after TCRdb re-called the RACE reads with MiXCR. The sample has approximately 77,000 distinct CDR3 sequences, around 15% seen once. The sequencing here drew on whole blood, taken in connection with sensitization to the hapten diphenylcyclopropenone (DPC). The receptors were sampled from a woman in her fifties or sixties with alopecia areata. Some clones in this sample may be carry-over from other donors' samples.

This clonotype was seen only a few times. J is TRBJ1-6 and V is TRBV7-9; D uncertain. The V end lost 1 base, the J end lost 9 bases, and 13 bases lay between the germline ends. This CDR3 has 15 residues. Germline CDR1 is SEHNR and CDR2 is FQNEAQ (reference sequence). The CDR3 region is CASSLDMPGVSPLHF. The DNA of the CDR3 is TGTGCCAGCAGCTTAGATATGCCCGGGGTTTCACCCCTCCACTTT. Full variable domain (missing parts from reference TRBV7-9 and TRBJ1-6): DTGVSQNPRHKITKRGQNVTFRCDPISEHNRLYWYRQTLGQGPEFLTYFQNEAQLEKSRLLSDRFSAERPKGSFSTLEIQRTEQGDSAMYLCASSLDMPGVSPLHFGNGTRLTVT.

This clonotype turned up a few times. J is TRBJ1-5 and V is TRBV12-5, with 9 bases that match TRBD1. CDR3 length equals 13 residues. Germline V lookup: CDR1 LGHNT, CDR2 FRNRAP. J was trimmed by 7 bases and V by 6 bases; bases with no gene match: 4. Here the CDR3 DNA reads TGTGCTAGTGGGCAAACAGGGGGCCAGCCCCAGCATTTT. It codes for CASGQTGGQPQHF.

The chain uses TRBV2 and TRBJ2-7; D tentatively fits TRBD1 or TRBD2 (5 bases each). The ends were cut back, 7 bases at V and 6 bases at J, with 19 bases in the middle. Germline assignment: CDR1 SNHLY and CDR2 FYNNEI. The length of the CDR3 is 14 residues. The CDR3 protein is CASITGPRAVEQYF. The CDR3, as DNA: TGTGCCAGCATAACGGGACCGAGGGCAGTCGAGCAGTACTTC.

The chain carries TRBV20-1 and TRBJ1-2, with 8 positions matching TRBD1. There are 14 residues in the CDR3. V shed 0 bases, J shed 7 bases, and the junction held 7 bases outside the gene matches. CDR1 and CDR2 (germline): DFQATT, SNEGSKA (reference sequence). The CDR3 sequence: CSAREETGERGYTF. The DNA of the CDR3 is TGCAGTGCTAGAGAGGAGACAGGGGAGCGTGGCTACACCTTC.